These T cell receptor beta chains were read from a single sample in a study of T cells in Graves' hyperthyroidism and ophthalmopathy. TCRdb used MiXCR to reprocess the multiplex PCR reads, holding one entry per CDR3 protein. The sample consists of some 690,000 distinct CDR3 sequences, 15% to 20% of them appearing once. Source material: blood. The receptors derive from a man in his fifties with Graves' hyperthyroidism. CDR3s include the opening cysteine and the closing phenylalanine or tryptophan. A D gene is named only where the DNA matches it firmly. Rows may omit the clone size; those that give it use once, few, many or a size class.

J gene	V gene	CDR3 length	clone size	D gene	CDR3 DNA	CDR3 protein
TRBJ2-7	TRBV12-3/TRBV12-4	16	few	.	TGTGCCAGCAGTTTAGCGCTCCAGGATCTTCCCTACGAGCAGTACTTC	CASSLALQDLPYEQYF
TRBJ2-7	TRBV6-2/TRBV6-3	14	many	.	TGTGCCAGCAGTTACCCGGCTTTATCCTACGAGCAGTACTTC	CASSYPALSYEQYF
TRBJ2-1	TRBV24-1	14	.	.	TGTGCCACCAGTGAGCGAGCGGTAGACAATGAGCAGTTCTTC	CATSERAVDNEQFF
TRBJ2-7	TRBV3-1	13	few	.	TGTGCCAGCAGCCAAACCCTAGCGAGCGAGCAGTACTTC	CASSQTLASEQYF
TRBJ2-7	TRBV29-1	16	.	TRBD2	TGCAGCGTTCAAGCTAGCGGGAGGAGTAGCACCTACGAGCAGTACTTC	CSVQASGRSSTYEQYF
TRBJ1-5	TRBV6-4	17	.	.	TGTGCCAGCAGTTACATTTCGAGGCCGGGACCCAATCAGCCCCAGCATTTT	CASSYISRPGPNQPQHF
TRBJ1-2	TRBV24-1	15	many	.	TGTGCCACCAGTGATGTGGACGCCCCTGCCTATGGCTACACCTTC	CATSDVDAPAYGYTF
TRBJ1-2	TRBV14	11	few	.	TGTGCCAGCAGCCAGGGACGTGGCTACACCTTC	CASSQGRGYTF
TRBJ2-3	TRBV20-1	17	.	TRBD2	TGCAGTGCTCCCGGGACTAGCGGGAGGGCCAGCCCAGATACGCAGTATTTT	CSAPGTSGRASPDTQYF
TRBJ2-1	TRBV7-8	17	many	.	TGTGCCAGCAGCATACCGTCCGGGGCTCTTTCTAAGAATGAGCAGTTCTTC	CASSIPSGALSKNEQFF
TRBJ1-2	TRBV28	14	many	.	TGTGCCAGCACAGGGGCCTTCTTTAACTATGGCTACACCTTC	CASTGAFFNYGYTF